This T cell receptor (beta chain) came from a study of blood T cell repertoires in COVID-19. V shed 3 bases and J 3 bases; nucleotides not matched to a gene: 13. The CDR3 contains 16 residues. Germline-derived CDR1 and CDR2 are GTSNPN and SVGIG (reference sequence). Seattle researchers signed up patients amid active infection and tracked them longitudinally. Only in-frame clones appear in the TCRdb table, and some are missing; sequencing was by immunoSEQ multiplex PCR. The sample has under 400,000 clones, over 75% seen once. The chain recombines TRBV30 with TRBJ1-1, with TRBD1 matching 7 bases. This sequence originates from a woman aged 25 to 39 with COVID-19, enrolled during active disease. Material for sequencing was peripheral blood. In DNA, the CDR3 is TGTGCCTGGAGGGGACAGTTGGTTCTTTCGTACACTGAAGCTTTCTTT. This encodes CAWRGQLVLSYTEAFF.